The 21 T cell receptor beta chains presented below share a single source sample, sequenced in a study of T cell repertoires in cytomegalovirus infection. Each CDR3 protein is one row after TCRdb ran MiXCR on the reads. This repertoire shows 680,000 or so distinct CDR3 sequences, 35% found once; its top ten account for more than 2.5%. Source material: PBMCs. The receptors were sampled from a human donor in good health (CMV status not recorded). Some clones in this sample may be carry-over from other donors' samples.

CDR3 protein: CASSYSGGHGEKLFF. The CDR3 DNA follows: TGTGCCAGCAGTTACTCCGGGGGGCACGGTGAAAAACTGTTTTTT. This chain links TRBV6-5 with TRBJ1-4; D might be TRBD1 (6 bases). The CDR3 extends over 15 amino acids. Trimming left V 0 bases short and J 7 bases short, with 12 bases between. CDR1 MNHEY and CDR2 SVGAGI come from the germline V gene.

This clonotype was seen ten or more times. V is TRBV7-8 and J is TRBJ1-1; D is undetermined. The CDR3 extends over 14 amino acids. V was pared by 4 bases and J by 2 bases, with 11 bases between. Germline lookup yields CDR1 SGHVS and CDR2 FQNEAQ. CDR3 bases: TGTGCCAGCAGCTCCGGGTACCAAAACACTGAAGCTTTCTTT. Its translation is CASSSGYQNTEAFF.

A remark on this clonotype: One junction end does not reproduce the germline sequence, and a read error may be involved. The chain employs TRBV7-6 and TRBJ2-3; the match to TRBD1 covers 9 bases. Per germline, CDR1 SGHVS and CDR2 FNYEAQ. The CDR3 length is 14 residues. CDR3 loop: CASSFTQGDRAKYF. CDR3 DNA sequence: TGTGCAAGCAGCTTTACCCAAGGGGACAGGGCGAAGTATTTT.

V is TRBV6-6 and J is TRBJ2-2, with TRBD1 matching over 8 bases. Per germline, CDR1 MNHNY and CDR2 SVGAGI (reference sequence). V gave up 5 bases and J gave up 1 base; unmatched junction bases: 9. CDR3 size: 17 residues. CDR3 sequence reads: CASSQGTGGKNTGELFF. Written as DNA, the CDR3 is TGTGCCAGCAGTCAGGGGACAGGCGGCAAGAACACCGGGGAGCTGTTTTTT.

The genes are TRBV5-6 and TRBJ1-4; D not certain. The CDR3 totals 14 residues. Germline CDR1 SGHDT, CDR2 YYEEEE. The ends were cut back, 2 bases at V and 2 bases at J, with 7 bases in the middle. CDR3: CASSLQNTNEKLFF. In DNA form, the CDR3 reads TGTGCCAGCAGCTTACAAAATACTAATGAAAAACTGTTTTTT.

This clonotype came up a few times. The rearrangement joins TRBV28 to TRBJ1-1; no clear D gene. The CDR3 is 17 amino acids. Trimming pared 6 bases from V and 0 bases from J, leaving 20 bases between. Germline CDR1 MDHEN, CDR2 SYDVKM. CDR3 in amino acids: CASSVLSEGPMNTEAFF. Here the CDR3 DNA reads TGTGCCAGCAGCGTTCTTTCAGAGGGTCCGATGAACACTGAAGCTTTCTTT.

This clonotype has a handful of counts. The J gene is TRBJ2-1, the V gene TRBV7-9, with D uncertain. Trimming stripped 3 bases from V and 0 bases from J, with 12 bases between. The length of the CDR3 is 16 residues. Germline CDR1 and CDR2: SEHNR and FQNEAQ (reference sequence). The CDR3 reads CASSFSRDVSYNEQFF. CDR3 in DNA: TGTGCCAGCAGCTTTTCTCGTGACGTCTCCTACAATGAGCAGTTCTTC.

The V call is TRBV10-3, the J call TRBJ2-6, with TRBD2 matching 8 bases. The V segment lost 10 bases and the J segment 3 bases; nucleotides outside the gene matches: 14. Germline V CDR1 and CDR2: ENHRY, SYGVKD. The CDR3 extends over 17 amino acids. For the CDR3, the DNA is TGTGCCACCAAGGCGCTAGCGGGTATCGATGGGGCCAACGTCCTGACTTTC. Its translation is CATKALAGIDGANVLTF.

This clonotype was observed a few times. The CDR3 spells CASSNGRGNTEAFF. CDR3 DNA: TGTGCCAGCAGTAACGGACGGGGGAACACTGAAGCTTTCTTT. This chain uses TRBV27 with TRBJ1-1, with D hard to call. CDR3 length equals 14 residues. Trimming removed 5 bases from V and 1 base from J, with 11 bases in between. CDR1 and CDR2 from the germline V gene are MNHEY and SMNVEV (reference sequence).

V and J are TRBV28 and TRBJ2-7; 8 nucleotides line up with TRBD2. The CDR3 extends over 15 amino acids. Germline CDR1 reads MDHEN; CDR2 reads SYDVKM. V lost 6 bases and J lost 0; bases outside the gene matches: 7. The CDR3 reads CASSPAGTSSYEQYF. The CDR3 DNA is TGTGCCAGCAGCCCAGCGGGGACTAGCTCCTACGAGCAGTACTTC.

The chain combines TRBV6-2 or TRBV6-3 with TRBJ2-3; 12 bases fit TRBD2. V gave up 5 bases and J gave up 4 bases; unmatched junction bases: 16. Germline-derived CDR1 and CDR2 are MNHEY and SVGEGT. The length of the CDR3 is 19 residues. The CDR3 DNA sequence: TGTGCCAGCAGTCCCCTTCCTGGGGCTAGCGGGGGGGCGCCAGATACGCAGTATTTT. Protein: CASSPLPGASGGAPDTQYF.

The chain combines TRBV6-6 with TRBJ1-1, with TRBD1 as a possible D gene (6 bases). The ends were cut back, 9 bases at V and 1 base at J, with 12 bases in the middle. The CDR3 consists of 13 residues. Germline values: CDR1 MNHNY, CDR2 SVGAGI (reference sequence). The CDR3 sequence: CASLSRGNTEAFF. In DNA, the CDR3 is TGTGCCAGTCTTTCCAGGGGGAACACTGAAGCTTTCTTT.

This clonotype was recorded many times. The chain carries TRBV7-9 and TRBJ1-1; weak D call: TRBD1 (6 bases). V was pared by 1 base and J by 1 base, with 13 bases between. This CDR3 has 16 residues. The germline gives CDR1 SEHNR, CDR2 FQNEAQ (reference sequence). CDR3 residues: CASSLVGDRPNTEAFF. For the CDR3, the DNA is TGTGCCAGCAGCTTAGTTGGTGACAGGCCGAACACTGAAGCTTTCTTT.

The V and J genes are TRBV7-4 and TRBJ2-4; 8 bases agree with TRBD2. CDR1 and CDR2 (germline): SGHVT, SQSDAQ. The V and J ends lost 8 bases and 1 base, in that order; junction bases with no gene match: 4. The CDR3 is 14 amino acids. CDR3 sequence: CASVTGGAKNIQYF. The CDR3 DNA follows: TGTGCCAGCGTCACGGGAGGGGCCAAAAACATTCAGTACTTC.

This clonotype was observed a handful of times. The J gene is TRBJ2-3, the V gene TRBV29-1, with D perhaps matching TRBD1 (5 bases). The length of the CDR3 is 12 residues. Germline V gene lookup returns CDR1 SQVTM and CDR2 ANQGSEA. Trimming pared 2 bases from V and 5 bases from J, leaving 8 bases between. Here the CDR3 DNA reads TGCAGCGTTGAACAGGGAAAAGATACGCAGTATTTT. This codes for CSVEQGKDTQYF.

About this clonotype itself: One end of the junction varies from germline; a read error may be responsible. This sequence joins TRBV7-2 and TRBJ2-7; D may match TRBD1 or TRBD2 (5 bases each). The CDR3 runs 14 residues. The V gene's germline CDR1 is SGHTA and CDR2 FQGNSA. DNA of the CDR3: TGTGCCAGCAAGTTAGACGGGGCCACCGACGATCAGTACTTC. Translated: CASKLDGATDDQYF.

This clonotype was counted many times. The chain employs TRBV19 and TRBJ2-7; 7 nucleotides align to TRBD1. With V trimmed by 5 bases and J by 3 bases, 7 bases remained unmatched. The CDR3 runs to 14 residues. The V gene's germline CDR1 is LNHDA and CDR2 SQIVND (reference sequence). The CDR3 DNA reads as TGTGCCAGTAGTCCTACAGGGGCCGACTACGAGCAGTACTTC. It is translated as CASSPTGADYEQYF. Drawing the rest from reference TRBV19 and TRBJ2-7, the complete variable domain is DGGITQSPKYLFRKEGQNVTLSCEQNLNHDAMYWYRQDPGQGLRLIYYSQIVNDFQKGDIAEGYSVSREKKESFPLTVTSAQKNPTAFYLCASSPTGADYEQYFGPGTRLTVT.

The gene calls are TRBV20-1 and TRBJ2-5; D possibly corresponds to TRBD2 (7 bases). Germline CDR1 DFQATT, CDR2 SNEGSKA (reference sequence). The CDR3 covers 19 residues. V was cut by 0 bases and J by 4 bases, with 27 bases left in between. The DNA of the CDR3 is TGCAGTGCTAGAGATCTTTATTTTGAGAGGGGGGGAGGAGGAGAGACCCAGTACTTC. This sequence encodes CSARDLYFERGGGGETQYF.

This clonotype was seen a few times. V gene TRBV7-9 combines with J gene TRBJ1-5; possible D gene TRBD1, 5 bases. V dropped 5 bases and J dropped 6 bases, with 20 bases sitting between them. The CDR3 is 16 amino acids. CDR1 SEHNR and CDR2 FQNEAQ come from the germline V gene (reference sequence). In nucleotides, the CDR3 is TGTGCCAGCAGCCCAGCCCAACCAGGGACGGGTCAGCCCCAGCATTTT. Amino acid sequence: CASSPAQPGTGQPQHF.

In its sample, this clonotype was seen once. The CDR3 ends on some other residue instead of the conserved phenylalanine or tryptophan, so this is likely a read error. The chain couples TRBV2 to TRBJ1-2; 7 bases are a match to TRBD1. Germline V gene data show CDR1 as SNHLY and CDR2 as FYNNEI. V lost 6 bases to trimming and J lost 6 bases; unmatched junction nucleotides: 13. The CDR3 is 15 amino acids. The CDR3 DNA reads as TGTGCCAGCAGCCCTCAAGGAGGGGGCAGCGATGGCTACACCTTA. Translating gives CASSPQGGGSDGYTL.

The table lists this clonotype with a few counts. The V and J genes are TRBV28 and TRBJ2-7; 9 nucleotides align to TRBD2. This CDR3 contains 14 residues. Germline CDR1 is MDHEN and CDR2 is SYDVKM. V shed 7 bases and J 3 bases; nucleotides not matched to a gene: 7. The DNA for the CDR3 is TGTGCCAGCAACTACGCGGGGGGGAGCTACGAGCAGTACTTC. The encoded protein is CASNYAGGSYEQYF.